These 11 T cell receptor beta chains were sequenced from one sample in a study of blood T cell repertoires in COVID-19. Assay: immunoSEQ multiplex PCR; the TCRdb copy retains only in-frame clones and omits some. Here the sample spans around 150,000 clones, about 80% being singletons. Material: peripheral blood. The receptors here all came from a woman older than 75 with acute or convalescent COVID-19.

This clone occurred a few times. The chain recombines TRBV18 with TRBJ1-4, with D possibly TRBD1 on 5 matching bases. In germline, CDR1 is KGHSH, CDR2 LQKENI. This CDR3 contains 13 residues. V dropped 5 bases and J dropped 12 bases, with 16 bases sitting between them. The CDR3 protein is CASSSDSGGELFF. The CDR3 DNA sequence: TGTGCCAGCTCATCTGACAGTGGGGGGGAACTGTTTTTT.

CDR3 sequence reads: CASSGRLGGAGGTEAFF. The CDR3 bases are TGTGCCAGCAGTGGACGGTTAGGAGGGGCGGGGGGCACTGAAGCTTTCTTT. The chain links TRBV6-1 to TRBJ1-1; D may be TRBD1 (5 bases). This CDR3 spans 17 amino acids. Trimming cost V 4 bases and J 4 bases, with 22 bases left between them. CDR1 and CDR2 from the germline V gene are MNHNS and SASEGT.

The rearrangement uses TRBV29-1 and TRBJ2-7; a weak D match, TRBD2 (6 bases). V was shortened by 3 bases and J by 2 bases, with 11 bases between the two germline ends. The CDR3 is made up of 13 amino acids. Germline V gene data show CDR1 as SQVTM and CDR2 as ANQGSEA. In DNA form, the CDR3 reads TGCAGCGTTGAGGGGCGGGAACCCTACGAGCAGTACTTC. It is translated as CSVEGREPYEQYF.

This rearrangement joins TRBV7-7 to TRBJ2-2; maybe TRBD1 (6 bases). Germline V CDR1 and CDR2: SSHAT, FNYEAQ (reference sequence). The CDR3 length is 17 residues. V lost 4 bases, J lost 2 bases, and 17 bases lay in between. The CDR3 DNA reads as TGTGCCAGCAGCTCGTCTTTGGGGGCCTTAAACACCGGGGAGCTGTTTTTT. Protein sequence: CASSSSLGALNTGELFF.

V and J are TRBV7-9 and TRBJ2-7; 10 bases agree with TRBD1. The V and J ends lost 2 bases and 2 bases, in that order; junction bases with no gene match: 3. The length of the CDR3 is 15 residues. Looked up from germline, CDR1 is SEHNR and CDR2 is FQNEAQ (reference sequence). CDR3 DNA sequence: TGTGCCAGCAGCTTAAGACAGGGGGCCGCCTACGAGCAGTACTTC. Translation gives CASSLRQGAAYEQYF.

This sequence joins TRBV10-1 and TRBJ2-2, with 7 bases fitting TRBD1. Germline CDR1 reads WNHNN; CDR2 reads SYGVQD (reference sequence). Trimming at V came to 2 bases and at J to 7 bases, leaving 1 base not matched to a gene. The CDR3 extends over 13 amino acids. CDR3 loop: CASSERGHGELFF. For the CDR3, the DNA is TGCGCCAGCAGTGAGAGGGGGCACGGGGAGCTGTTTTTT.

The chain has TRBV5-4 and TRBJ1-2; 7 positions match TRBD1. Germline V CDR1 and CDR2: SGHNT, YYREEE (reference sequence). The V segment lost 3 bases and the J segment 8 bases; nucleotides outside the gene matches: 4. The CDR3 is 12 amino acids. CDR3 nucleotide sequence: TGTGCCAGCAGCTGGGACAGCAAGGGCTACACCTTC. Translation gives CASSWDSKGYTF.

The J gene is TRBJ2-3, the V gene TRBV9; D is possibly TRBD2 (6 bases). V gave up 3 bases and J gave up 4 bases, with 18 bases separating them. Germline CDR1 reads SGDLS; CDR2 reads YYNGEE. CDR3 size: 16 residues. CDR3 in amino acids: CASSAFGREVADTQYF. DNA for the CDR3: TGTGCCAGCAGCGCCTTTGGCAGGGAGGTCGCAGATACGCAGTATTTT.

This clone was observed a few times. The chain links TRBV5-4 to TRBJ2-5; TRBD1 aligns across 7 bases. The V and J ends lost 6 bases and 2 bases, in that order; junction bases with no gene match: 4. The CDR3 consists of 13 residues. Germline CDR1 and CDR2: SGHNT and YYREEE (reference sequence). DNA for the CDR3: TGTGCCAGCAAAGGACAGGCTCAAGAGACCCAGTACTTC. As protein: CASKGQAQETQYF.

The chain carries TRBV6-6 and TRBJ1-5; TRBD1 matches 7 bases. The germline gives CDR1 MNHNY, CDR2 SVGAGI (reference sequence). The trim removed 6 bases at V and 2 bases at J, leaving 4 bases unmatched. CDR3 size: 14 residues. The CDR3 DNA is TGTGCCAGCAGCAGGGACAGAGGCAATCAGCCCCAGCATTTT. It yields the protein CASSRDRGNQPQHF.

The V gene is TRBV2, the J gene TRBJ1-4; D is possibly TRBD1 (6 bases). Germline-derived CDR1 and CDR2 are SNHLY and FYNNEI. V was shortened by 0 bases and J by 4 bases, with 12 bases between the two germline ends. The length of the CDR3 is 16 residues. In nucleotides, the CDR3 is TGTGCCAGCAGTGAAGCAGGACAGATATTTAATGAAAAACTGTTTTTT. Its protein is CASSEAGQIFNEKLFF.